A single TCR beta chain is shown here with its context. CDR3 size: 15 residues. Trimming stripped 4 bases from V and 9 bases from J, with 21 bases between. Germline-derived CDR1 and CDR2 are SEHNR and FQNEAQ (reference sequence). Sequencing used immunoSEQ multiplex PCR; TCRdb keeps in-frame clones, though not all of them. The profile covers fewer than 85,000 clones, with about 93% appearing a single time and 0.6% to 0.8% taken by the ten largest. The sample belongs to a study of cytomegalovirus exposure and HLA in healthy donors. Study context: The roughly 120 validation repertoires matched the roughly 700 first-cohort repertoires in platform, a later analysis reported.

This chain connects TRBV7-9 to TRBJ2-5; D is perhaps TRBD2 (5 bases). What was sequenced was PBMCs. The receptor was isolated from a woman aged 18-29 years in good health and CMV-seronegative. CDR3 loop: CASSSPLETPGAQYF. The CDR3 DNA sequence: TGTGCCAGCAGCTCCCCCCTGGAAACCCCCGGGGCCCAGTACTTC.